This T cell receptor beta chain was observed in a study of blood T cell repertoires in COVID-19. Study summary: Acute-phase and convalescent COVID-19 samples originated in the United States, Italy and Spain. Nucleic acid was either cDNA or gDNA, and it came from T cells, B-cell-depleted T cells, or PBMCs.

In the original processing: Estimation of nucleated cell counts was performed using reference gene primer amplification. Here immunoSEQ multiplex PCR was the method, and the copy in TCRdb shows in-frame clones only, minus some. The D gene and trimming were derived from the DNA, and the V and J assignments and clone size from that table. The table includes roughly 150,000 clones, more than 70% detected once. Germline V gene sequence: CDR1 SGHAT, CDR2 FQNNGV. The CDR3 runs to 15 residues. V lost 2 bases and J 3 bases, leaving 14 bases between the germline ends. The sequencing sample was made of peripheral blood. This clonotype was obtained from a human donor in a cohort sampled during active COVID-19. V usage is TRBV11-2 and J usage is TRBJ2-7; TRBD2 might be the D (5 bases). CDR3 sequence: CASSLRNLDFYEQYF. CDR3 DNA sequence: TGTGCCAGCAGCTTACGGAACTTGGACTTCTACGAGCAGTACTTC.